Following are 21 T cell receptor beta chains from one sample sequenced in a study of post-analysis software for immune sequencing data. The study's findings and limits: The study found TRBV5-6, TRBV5-1 and TRBV20-1 among about five TRBV segments more frequent in patients than controls.

No antigen is known for these receptors. Unique molecular identifiers tagged the TCR beta cDNA libraries. TCRdb itself ran the PCR reads through MiXCR, one entry per CDR3 protein. The sample gives roughly 650,000 distinct CDR3 sequences, about 60% of which show up once; about 10% is in the top ten. The sequenced material came from blood. These receptors came from a girl aged 2 to 10 with multiple sclerosis.

The chain recombines TRBV4-2 with TRBJ1-2, with D uncertain. Trimming took off 8 bases at V and 6 bases at J, with 19 bases between the two ends. The CDR3 covers 14 residues. Germline CDR1 reads LGHNA; CDR2 reads YNFKEQ. The CDR3 loop reads CASGNWTDDHGYTF. The CDR3 DNA reads TGTGCCAGCGGGAACTGGACGGATGATCATGGCTACACCTTC.

The sample holds a few counts of this clonotype. The genes are TRBV20-1 and TRBJ2-3; D possibly corresponds to TRBD1 (7 bases). The CDR3 has 13 amino acids. V gave up 6 bases and J gave up 2 bases, with 12 bases separating them. Per the germline V gene, CDR1 is DFQATT and CDR2 is SNEGSKA (reference sequence). The CDR3 DNA reads as TGCAGTGCCGGCGGGACAGACACAGATACGCAGTATTTT. Residues: CSAGGTDTDTQYF.

This chain uses TRBV6-6 with TRBJ2-2; 10 nucleotides agree with TRBD1. The CDR3 spans 16 residues. The J segment lost 3 bases and the V segment lost 6 bases, leaving 7 bases of the junction unmatched. CDR1 and CDR2 (germline): MNHNY, SVGAGI (reference sequence). Here the CDR3 DNA reads TGTGCCAGCAGGACCACCGGGACAGGGGACACCGGGGAGCTGTTTTTT. It translates to CASRTTGTGDTGELFF.

The V and J genes are TRBV28 and TRBJ2-5; D is possibly TRBD2 (6 bases). Trimming shortened V by 4 bases and J by 2 bases, and 17 bases separated the two germline ends. Per the germline V gene, CDR1 is MDHEN and CDR2 is SYDVKM. The length of the CDR3 is 16 residues. In DNA, the CDR3 is TGTGCCAGCAGTTCGGTTTGGGCGGGGCGGCAAGAGACCCAGTACTTC. Translated: CASSSVWAGRQETQYF.

The chain uses TRBV4-1 and TRBJ2-5; D remains unclear. Germline CDR1 is MGHRA and CDR2 is YSYEKL. The V gene lost 1 base and the J gene lost 4 bases, with 13 bases spanning the gap. The CDR3 totals 15 residues. CDR3 coding DNA: TGCGCCAGCAGCCAAGTCGGCACGGGCGGAGAGACCCAGTACTTC. It is translated as CASSQVGTGGETQYF.

V and J are TRBV24-1 and TRBJ2-3, with TRBD2 matching over 8 bases. Germline values: CDR1 KGHDR, CDR2 SFDVKD. The CDR3 sequence is 14 residues long. V trimming: 4 bases; J trimming: 6 bases; junction bases outside the gene matches: 5. The CDR3 sequence is CATSEPGGPDTQYF. The CDR3 DNA reads as TGTGCCACCAGTGAACCGGGAGGGCCGGATACGCAGTATTTT.

In its sample, this clonotype was seen a few times. The J gene is TRBJ2-5, the V gene TRBV20-1; possible D gene TRBD2, 5 bases. Germline V gene lookup returns CDR1 DFQATT and CDR2 SNEGSKA (reference sequence). Trimming took off 2 bases at V and 5 bases at J, with 15 bases between the two ends. CDR3 size: 14 residues. In DNA form, the CDR3 reads TGCAGTGCTAGACGAACTGGGCGAGGGGAGACCCAGTACTTC. Its protein product is CSARRTGRGETQYF.

The chain couples TRBV11-2 to TRBJ2-7; TRBD2 matches at 10 bases. The CDR3 loop spans 14 amino acids. CDR1 is SGHAT, CDR2 FQNNGV, per germline. The junction had 9 bases not matched to a gene; V was cut back by 7 bases and J by 6 bases. The chain's CDR3 is CASTPGLARSEQYF. The CDR3 DNA reads as TGTGCCAGCACCCCGGGACTAGCGAGGAGCGAGCAGTACTTC.

A single count supports this clonotype. The chain carries TRBV29-1 and TRBJ2-1; 8 bases fit TRBD2. CDR1 is SQVTM, CDR2 ANQGSEA, per germline. The length of the CDR3 is 13 residues. The V segment lost 2 bases and the J segment 7 bases; nucleotides outside the gene matches: 4. CDR3: CSVERGGVNEQFF. As DNA, the CDR3 is TGCAGCGTTGAACGGGGGGGCGTAAATGAGCAGTTCTTC.

The genes are TRBV6-2 or TRBV6-3 and TRBJ2-1; 8 bases align to TRBD1. The CDR3 runs to 17 residues. After removal of 0 bases from V and 4 bases from J, the junction contained 8 bases not matched to a gene. Germline V gives CDR1 MNHEY, CDR2 SVGEGT. CDR3: CASSYSNQGAEYNEQFF. In DNA, the CDR3 is TGTGCCAGCAGTTACTCGAATCAGGGGGCAGAATACAATGAGCAGTTCTTC.

V is TRBV29-1 and J is TRBJ2-4, with TRBD2 identical over 11 bases. CDR1 is SQVTM and CDR2 is ANQGSEA in the germline V gene. This CDR3 contains 14 residues. Trimming took 4 bases from V and 8 from J; bases not matched to a gene: 7. The CDR3 loop reads CSVASSGRWDIQYF. CDR3 bases: TGCAGCGTTGCCTCTAGCGGGAGGTGGGACATTCAGTACTTC. The variable domain in full, with the rest retrieved from reference TRBV29-1 and TRBJ2-4, is SAVISQKPSRDICQRGTSLTIQCQVDSQVTMMFWYRQQPGQSLTLIATANQGSEATYESGFVIDKFPISRPNLTFSTLTVSNMSPEDSSIYLCSVASSGRWDIQYFGAGTRLSVL.

V and J are TRBV7-9 and TRBJ2-1; TRBD2 might be the D (6 bases). With 4 bases removed from V and 6 bases from J, the gap between germline ends came to 19 bases. The CDR3 is 16 residues long. CDR1 is SEHNR and CDR2 is FQNEAQ in the germline V gene (reference sequence). The DNA of the CDR3 is TGTGCCAGCAGCTCCGCCCACGGCCCGGGGGTCAATGAGCAGTTCTTC. Protein sequence: CASSSAHGPGVNEQFF.

This clonotype was counted between two and nine times. The chain couples TRBV20-1 to TRBJ2-7; possible D gene TRBD2, 5 bases. Trimming took 3 bases from V and 9 from J, leaving 18 bases between them. CDR3 length: 13 amino acids. CDR1 and CDR2 (germline): DFQATT, SNEGSKA (reference sequence). The CDR3 sequence is CSASRRAYEAQYF. CDR3 nucleotide sequence: TGCAGTGCTAGTCGGCGGGCCTACGAGGCGCAGTACTTC.

This chain links TRBV7-9 with TRBJ2-1; D not certain. The germline gives CDR1 SEHNR, CDR2 FQNEAQ (reference sequence). V lost 3 bases and J lost 6, with 6 bases in between. The CDR3 runs to 12 residues. The CDR3 region is CASSFSSNEQFF. In nucleotides, the CDR3 is TGTGCCAGCAGCTTTAGCTCCAATGAGCAGTTCTTC.

The rearrangement links TRBV12-3 or TRBV12-4 to TRBJ2-3, with D hard to call. There are 14 residues in the CDR3. V was clipped by 3 bases and J by 0 bases, with 7 bases between them. Here the CDR3 DNA reads TGTGCCAGCAGTTTCGGCCTGAGCACAGATACGCAGTATTTT. It codes for CASSFGLSTDTQYF.

The chain couples TRBV6-2 or TRBV6-3 to TRBJ2-7; a weak D match, TRBD2 (7 bases). V was trimmed by 4 bases and J by 5 bases, leaving 12 bases between them. The CDR3 is 13 amino acids. Looked up from germline, CDR1 is MNHEY and CDR2 is SVGEGT. CDR3 nucleotide sequence: TGTGCCAGCAGTTCCCAGGGGAGGGACGAGCAGTACTTC. It translates to CASSSQGRDEQYF.

This chain links TRBV21-1 with TRBJ2-7; TRBD1 was called by the table and not checked on the DNA. TRBV21-1 is a known pseudogene. The length of the CDR3 is 14 residues. CDR3 DNA: TGTGCCAGCAGCACGCAGGGGGCGTGCTACGAGCAGTACTTC. Amino acid sequence: CASSTQGACYEQYF.

This chain joins TRBV20-1 and TRBJ2-5; tentatively, D is TRBD2 (5 bases). V gave up 5 bases and J gave up 5 bases, with 18 bases separating them. Per germline, CDR1 DFQATT and CDR2 SNEGSKA (reference sequence). This CDR3 has 14 residues. This CDR3 reads CSAPPGSRQETQYF. The DNA of the CDR3 is TGCAGTGCTCCCCCGGGAAGCCGCCAGGAGACCCAGTACTTC.

This clonotype was observed a handful of times. The chain uses TRBV5-1 and TRBJ2-1; the D gene is possibly TRBD1 (6 bases). Germline V gene lookup returns CDR1 SGHRS and CDR2 YFSETQ. The CDR3 is made up of 15 amino acids. V was shortened by 4 bases and J by 4 bases, with 15 bases between the two germline ends. CDR3 sequence reads: CASSPGTPTYNEQFF. In DNA form, the CDR3 reads TGCGCCAGCAGCCCTGGGACACCCACTTACAATGAGCAGTTCTTC.

J is TRBJ2-5 and V is TRBV3-1; 7 positions match TRBD1. Germline lookup yields CDR1 LGHDT and CDR2 YNNKEL (reference sequence). After removal of 4 bases from V and 5 bases from J, the junction contained 16 bases not matched to a gene. The CDR3 is 17 residues long. In DNA form, the CDR3 reads TGTGCCAGCAGCCCAACAGGGGATGTAAAAGAGTTGGAGACCCAGTACTTC. This gives the protein CASSPTGDVKELETQYF.

This clonotype occurred many times. The chain has TRBV6-5 and TRBJ2-7; 9 nucleotides match TRBD1. There are 14 residues in the CDR3. V was clipped by 5 bases and J by 2 bases; unmatched bases: 4. Germline V CDR1 and CDR2: MNHEY, SVGAGI. CDR3 sequence: CASSVRDRAYEQYF. The CDR3, as DNA: TGTGCCAGCAGTGTCCGGGACAGGGCCTACGAGCAGTACTTC.